The TCR beta chain under discussion was sequenced for a study of CD8 T cells in ankylosing spondylitis (dated by TCRdb to about 2017). Regarding the complete study: The study set out to find disease-linked TCR variants by profiling T cell receptor beta repertoires in ankylosing spondylitis patients and healthy donors. The full study cohort was made up of about two dozen ankylosing spondylitis patients and 108 healthy donors. Peripheral blood was sampled, and synovial fluid was also collected from ankylosing spondylitis patients.

This clonotype was counted a few times. Which antigen it targets is not known. Base qualities are not recorded, but no much larger clone differs from it by a single base. After removal of 6 bases from V and 0 bases from J, the junction retains 4 bases not matched to a gene. Taken from the germline V gene (reference sequence), the CDR1 and CDR2 loops are SGHNT and YYREEE. Its CDR3 holds 15 amino acids, cysteine through phenylalanine. Left in the record is the CDR3 DNA by itself, 45 bases read in frame from the first base. Study-level results and caveats: Significant enrichment of the disease-linked clones was reported in matched synovial fluid samples from ankylosing spondylitis patients. Blood from ankylosing spondylitis patients appeared to be characterized by a TCR beta motif composed of under ten highly homologous amino acid variants. Some motif variants had previously been reported in the synovial fluid and blood of reactive arthritis patients, which suggests shared mechanisms of disease initiation. A CD8+ phenotype was shown by the disease-linked clones, which were found at relatively low frequencies in peripheral blood.

The reads were generated on an Illumina HiSeq 2500. TCR beta libraries were prepared by quantitative 5'-RACE with molecular barcodes. The published analysis was carried out like this. A new computational method based on a probabilistic model of VDJ rearrangement was used to identify disease-linked TCR variants. TCRdb reworked the public reads: Q25 trimming with fastp, MiXCR clone assembly, productive beta chains retained. Each record represents a unique CDR3 protein, reported with the most common genes and DNA among its rows. TCRdb's processing, not the study's, gives the V and J calls here. This sample lists about 96,000 distinct CDR3 sequences; about 8.1% were detected once. The ten biggest clones cover just over 5% of the sample.

The receptor comes from a male donor with ankylosing spondylitis or in good health (not recorded which). The sequenced sample was blood, either unsorted or a sorted T cell fraction (not recorded which). This chain joins TRBV5-4 to TRBJ2-2, with 8 bases in between that match TRBD2. The CDR3 in this case is CASTSGGTNTGELFF. The DNA reads TGTGCCAGCACCTCGGGAGGGACGAACACCGGGGAGCTGTTTTTT.